The 22 T cell receptor beta chains below all came from one sample that was sequenced in a study of spatial heterogeneity in lung cancer (dated by TCRdb to about 2019). The intended sense of this specimen's time point label: sample taken at primary tumor resection. For TCR sequencing, whole RNA was extracted from tumor and nontumor lung tissue, or from cryopreserved PBMC samples, and no cell sorting was done. The library came from 5' RACE. The sample was run on a NextSeq 500. TCRdb reanalyzed the raw reads on its own, using fastp at Q25 for trimming and MiXCR for clone calling, and kept in-frame beta chains. Identical CDR3 protein sequences are pooled into one entry, listed with their most common genes and DNA. This sample comprises more than 65,000 distinct CDR3 sequences, roughly an eighth of them detected only once. The biggest ten clones account for 4.6% of the sample. The input for sequencing was PBMCs, taken at surgery. The source is a male donor with early-stage non-small cell lung cancer.

The chain couples TRBV9 to TRBJ2-1; 11 bases are shared with TRBD2. The length of the CDR3 is 14 residues. With 3 bases clipped from V and 6 bases from J, the junction kept 2 bases outside the gene matches. Germline V gene lookup returns CDR1 SGDLS and CDR2 YYNGEE. Here the CDR3 reads CASSALAGGNEQFF. DNA of the CDR3: TGTGCCAGCAGCGCCCTAGCGGGAGGCAATGAGCAGTTCTTC.

This clonotype was observed at least ten times. In DNA form, the CDR3 reads TGTGCCAGCAGTGAAGTGGGAGCGATATCCCAGCATTTT. Protein: CASSEVGAISQHF. The rearrangement joins TRBV2 to TRBJ1-5; D ambiguous. Trimming cost V 1 base and J 11 bases, with 12 bases left between them. The CDR3 runs to 13 residues. Germline assignment: CDR1 SNHLY and CDR2 FYNNEI.

This clonotype was detected ten times or more. V gene TRBV20-1 combines with J gene TRBJ2-5; D unresolved. CDR3 length: 12 residues. Germline loops: CDR1 DFQATT, CDR2 SNEGSKA (reference sequence). V lost 0 bases, J lost 4 bases, and 6 bases lay in between. The CDR3 loop is CSARDMGETQYF. The CDR3 nucleotides read TGCAGTGCTAGAGACATGGGAGAGACCCAGTACTTC.

The chain links TRBV7-2 to TRBJ2-1, with D possibly matching TRBD1 (5 bases). Trimming shortened V by 4 bases and J by 1 base, and 17 bases separated the two germline ends. The germline CDR1 and CDR2 sequences are SGHTA and FQGNSA. The CDR3 has 17 amino acids. The CDR3 bases are TGTGCCAGCAGCTCTGCGTTCGACAGCATTTCCTACAATGAGCAGTTCTTC. It yields the protein CASSSAFDSISYNEQFF.

This sequence joins TRBV7-9 and TRBJ2-3; 9 nucleotides agree with TRBD2. This CDR3 region has 15 residues. Germline V CDR1 and CDR2: SEHNR, FQNEAQ (reference sequence). V was clipped by 1 base and J by 5 bases; unmatched bases: 4. The DNA for the CDR3 is TGTGCCAGCAGCTTAGGGACTAGCGCCGAAGATACGCAGTATTTT. It codes for CASSLGTSAEDTQYF.

A few counts support this clonotype. The chain recombines TRBV11-2 with TRBJ1-1; no reliable D call. Trimming removed 5 bases from V and 2 bases from J, with 15 bases in between. This CDR3 is built from 15 residues. The germline V gene has CDR1 SGHAT and CDR2 FQNNGV. The CDR3 spells CASSATRTSNTEAFF. DNA of the CDR3: TGTGCCAGCAGCGCGACACGAACCAGTAACACTGAAGCTTTCTTT.

This clonotype was seen more than once but under ten times. This sequence joins TRBV7-9 and TRBJ2-3; 8 bases align to TRBD2. The CDR3 is made up of 15 amino acids. Unmatched junction bases numbered 4, after V lost 3 bases and J lost 2 bases. CDR1 and CDR2 from the germline V gene are SEHNR and FQNEAQ (reference sequence). CDR3 loop: CASSFSGAPTDTQYF. CDR3 DNA: TGTGCCAGCAGCTTTAGCGGGGCACCCACAGATACGCAGTATTTT.

The gene calls are TRBV6-5 and TRBJ2-5, with D possibly TRBD2 on 5 matching bases. This CDR3 is built from 13 residues. V lost 11 bases and J 0 bases, leaving 13 bases between the germline ends. The V gene's germline CDR1 is MNHEY and CDR2 SVGAGI. CDR3 in DNA: TGTGCCTCCACGGACTGGAACCAAGAGACCCAGTACTTC. This sequence encodes CASTDWNQETQYF.

This clonotype was detected ten times or more. The rearrangement joins TRBV29-1 to TRBJ1-1; no definite D call. With 2 bases removed from V and 0 bases from J, the gap between germline ends came to 7 bases. The germline CDR1 and CDR2 sequences are SQVTM and ANQGSEA. The CDR3 is 13 amino acids. CDR3: CSVEFPLNTEAFF. In nucleotides, the CDR3 is TGCAGCGTTGAATTTCCCTTGAACACTGAAGCTTTCTTT. Filled out from reference TRBV29-1 and TRBJ1-1, the complete variable domain reads SAVISQKPSRDICQRGTSLTIQCQVDSQVTMMFWYRQQPGQSLTLIATANQGSEATYESGFVIDKFPISRPNLTFSTLTVSNMSPEDSSIYLCSVEFPLNTEAFFGQGTRLTVV.

This clonotype was detected a few times. This sequence joins TRBV12-3 or TRBV12-4 and TRBJ2-1, with D unclear. The CDR3 is 17 amino acids. The V end was cut by 2 bases, the J end by 0 bases, with 14 bases between. The DNA for the CDR3 is TGTGCCAGCAGTTTAAGGTGGTGGCCTCCCTCCTACAATGAGCAGTTCTTC. This gives the protein CASSLRWWPPSYNEQFF.

The rearrangement links TRBV4-1 to TRBJ2-7; D unresolved. The CDR3 contains 13 residues. The ends were cut back, 0 bases at V and 5 bases at J, with 8 bases in the middle. The germline V gene encodes CDR1 MGHRA and CDR2 YSYEKL. The DNA of the CDR3 is TGCGCCAGCAGCCAAGAAAGAATGAACGAGCAGTACTTC. This translates into CASSQERMNEQYF.

This clonotype was seen many times. The V and J genes are TRBV5-1 and TRBJ2-1, with D perhaps TRBD2 (5 bases). From germline, CDR1 is SGHRS and CDR2 YFSETQ. Trimming removed 0 bases at V and 9 bases at J, with 16 bases between. The CDR3 has 15 amino acids. CDR3 in DNA: TGCGCCAGCAGCTTGGCCCCGGCCCTAGAGGGTGAGCAGTTCTTC. Translation: CASSLAPALEGEQFF.

This clonotype was picked up a small number of times. The chain has TRBV29-1 and TRBJ2-7; 10 bases align to TRBD1. The V segment lost 7 bases and the J segment 5 bases; nucleotides outside the gene matches: 5. Germline assignment: CDR1 SQVTM and CDR2 ANQGSEA. This CDR3 spans 12 amino acids. The CDR3 bases are TGCAGCGCCGGGACAGGGGTCAACGAGCAGTACTTC. Amino acids: CSAGTGVNEQYF.

This clonotype has only a few counts. The junction departs from the called germline gene at one end, perhaps through a read error. This chain joins TRBV7-3 and TRBJ2-1; D remains unclear. Looked up from germline, CDR1 is SGHTA and CDR2 is FQGTGA. The CDR3 extends over 15 amino acids. The CDR3 sequence is CASSQSLGSSNEQFF. The CDR3 DNA reads as TGTGCCAGCAGTCAAAGTTTAGGTTCCTCCAATGAGCAGTTCTTC.

This clonotype occurred a few times. In DNA form, the CDR3 reads TGTGCCAGCAGCATAGGATACTACGAGCAGTACTTC. Translating it yields CASSIGYYEQYF. This sequence joins TRBV5-6 and TRBJ2-7; D uncertain. In germline, CDR1 is SGHDT, CDR2 YYEEEE. V was cut by 4 bases and J by 3 bases, with 8 bases left in between. CDR3 length: 12 residues.

This CDR3 is CASSYSTESSYEQYF. CDR3 in DNA: TGTGCCAGCAGTTACTCAACAGAGAGCTCCTACGAGCAGTACTTC. The V and J genes are TRBV6-2 or TRBV6-3 and TRBJ2-7; D not certain. The germline gives CDR1 MNHEY, CDR2 SVGEGT. The V end lost 0 bases, the J end lost 0 bases, and 9 bases lay between the germline ends. This CDR3 spans 15 amino acids.

The V call is TRBV11-1, the J call TRBJ2-5, with TRBD2 matching over 9 bases. Germline V gene sequence: CDR1 SGHAT, CDR2 FQDESV (reference sequence). The CDR3 covers 16 residues. V lost 3 bases to trimming and J lost 1 base; unmatched junction nucleotides: 6. The CDR3 is CASSFHQRGAQETQYF. CDR3 nucleotides: TGTGCCAGCAGCTTCCATCAGCGGGGGGCCCAAGAGACCCAGTACTTC.

This clonotype was found a few times. The chain has TRBV15 and TRBJ1-1, with 9 nucleotides matching TRBD1. Trimming took 4 bases from V and 3 from J; bases not matched to a gene: 15. CDR1 and CDR2 from the germline V gene are LNHNV and YYDKDF (reference sequence). This CDR3 spans 18 amino acids. The CDR3 spells CATSTVAPDRGTHTEAFF. CDR3 in DNA: TGTGCCACCAGCACTGTGGCCCCCGACAGGGGGACCCACACTGAAGCTTTCTTT.

The V and J genes are TRBV7-8 and TRBJ2-7; D gene unclear. Looked up from germline, CDR1 is SGHVS and CDR2 is FQNEAQ. The CDR3 is 15 amino acids. Trimming took 1 base from V and 0 from J, leaving 10 bases between them. CDR3 residues: CASSLEYVSSYEQYF. CDR3 in DNA: TGTGCCAGCAGCTTAGAATACGTGAGCTCCTACGAGCAGTACTTC.

J is TRBJ2-1 and V is TRBV7-9; no definite D call. Germline loops: CDR1 SEHNR, CDR2 FQNEAQ (reference sequence). With 5 bases removed from V and 3 bases from J, the gap between germline ends came to 11 bases. This CDR3 is built from 14 residues. The CDR3 region is CASSPSLGYNEQFF. For the CDR3, the DNA is TGTGCCAGCAGCCCCTCCTTAGGCTACAATGAGCAGTTCTTC.

The chain joins TRBV19 to TRBJ2-1, with D possibly called TRBD1 or TRBD2 (6 bases each). The germline V and J ends were trimmed by 7 bases and 9 bases, with 19 bases remaining between them. Germline lookup yields CDR1 LNHDA and CDR2 SQIVND (reference sequence). The CDR3 is 14 residues long. Written as DNA, the CDR3 is TGTGCCAGTACCCGTAGGGGGGAAGTCAGTGAGCAGTTCTTC. Translation: CASTRRGEVSEQFF.

The chain employs TRBV9 and TRBJ2-7; either TRBD1 or TRBD2 may supply D (5 bases each). The V gene lost 4 bases and the J gene lost 0 bases, with 11 bases spanning the gap. Germline V gives CDR1 SGDLS, CDR2 YYNGEE. The CDR3 is 14 amino acids. The CDR3 region has the DNA TGTGCCAGCAGCCTGGGGGATAGCTCCTACGAGCAGTACTTC. Translating it yields CASSLGDSSYEQYF.